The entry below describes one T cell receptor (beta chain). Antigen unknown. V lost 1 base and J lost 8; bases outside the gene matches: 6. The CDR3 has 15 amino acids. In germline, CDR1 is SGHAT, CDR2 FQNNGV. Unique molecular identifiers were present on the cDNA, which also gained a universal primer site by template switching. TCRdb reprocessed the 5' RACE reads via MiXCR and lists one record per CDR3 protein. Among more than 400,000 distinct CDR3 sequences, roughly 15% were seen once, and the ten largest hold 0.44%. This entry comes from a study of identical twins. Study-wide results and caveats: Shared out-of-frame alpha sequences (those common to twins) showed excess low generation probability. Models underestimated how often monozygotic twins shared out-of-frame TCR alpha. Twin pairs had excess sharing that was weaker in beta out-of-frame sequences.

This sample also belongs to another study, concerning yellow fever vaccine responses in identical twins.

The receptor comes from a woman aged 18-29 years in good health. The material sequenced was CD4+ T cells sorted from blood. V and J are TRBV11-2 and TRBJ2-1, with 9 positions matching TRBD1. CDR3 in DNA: TGTGCCAGCAGCTTAGTTGGGGACAGGGTTGATGAGCAGTTCTTC. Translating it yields CASSLVGDRVDEQFF.